Following are 7 T cell receptor beta chains from one sample sequenced in a study of shared clonotypes between healthy human individuals. Repertoires were generated with immunoSEQ multiplex PCR, while TCRdb's copy carries only in-frame clones and drops some. The profile shows about 580,000 clones, roughly 98% of them singletons. Naive CD8 cells lacked CD45RO and underwent positive selection for CCR7, leaving out terminally differentiated effector memory CD45RA+ cells. The sequenced sample was naive CD8+ T cells sorted from blood. The receptors here all came from a man aged 30 to 39 in good health.

This clone appeared a single time. The DNA is left out, because the CDR3 cannot be placed on it with certainty; the CDR3 is given as TCRdb lists it. V gene TRBV29-1 combines with J gene TRBJ2-2; TRBD1, the table's D call, was not compared with the DNA. Germline lookup yields CDR1 SQVTM and CDR2 ANQGSEA. The length of the CDR3 is 16 amino acids, counting both ends. CDR3 residues: CSVVFWRTANTGELFF.

This clone was seen once. The chain employs TRBV28 and TRBJ2-7; D is uncertain. The CDR3 is made up of 15 amino acids. Trimming stripped 5 bases from V and 3 bases from J, with 17 bases between. In germline, CDR1 is MDHEN, CDR2 SYDVKM. The CDR3 sequence: CASSVLFSSSYEQYF. Written as DNA, the CDR3 is TGTGCCAGCAGTGTCCTCTTCTCTAGTAGCTACGAGCAGTACTTC.

This clone appeared once. The chain is built from TRBV10-3 and TRBJ2-7, with 12 bases lining up with TRBD2. This CDR3 is built from 15 residues. CDR1 is ENHRY, CDR2 SYGVKD, per germline. The trim removed 6 bases at V and 3 bases at J, leaving 6 bases unmatched. The DNA of the CDR3 is TGTGCCATCAGCCCGAGACTAGCGGGGGACTACGAGCAGTACTTC. It yields the protein CAISPRLAGDYEQYF.

Regarding this clone: At the DNA level, this CDR3 is encoded by other sequences in the same sample as well. The chain carries TRBV6-6 and TRBJ1-5; 7 bases are a match to TRBD1. The CDR3 loop spans 15 amino acids. Losses at the gene ends were 0 bases for V and 2 bases for J; bases not matched to a gene: 1. The germline CDR1 and CDR2 sequences are MNHNY and SVGAGI (reference sequence). In DNA form, the CDR3 reads TGTGCCAGCAGTTACTCTGGACAGGGCAATCAGCCCCAGCATTTT. Translating it yields CASSYSGQGNQPQHF.

V is TRBV7-9 and J is TRBJ2-7; D is uncertain. Per germline, CDR1 SEHNR and CDR2 FQNEAQ (reference sequence). Trimming took off 1 base at V and 7 bases at J, with 11 bases between the two ends. The CDR3 has 13 residues. Here the CDR3 DNA reads TGTGCCAGCAGCTTAGTAGGATCAGAGGAGCAGTACTTC. This sequence encodes CASSLVGSEEQYF.

This clone was seen just once. The rearrangement links TRBV6-6 to TRBJ2-2; 7 bases align to TRBD1. The CDR3 is made up of 12 amino acids. In germline, CDR1 is MNHNY, CDR2 SVGAGI (reference sequence). The ends lost 5 bases at V and 6 bases at J; junction bases unmatched: 0. CDR3 DNA sequence: TGTGCCAGCAGTCAGGGGGCCGGGGAGCTGTTTTTT. It codes for CASSQGAGELFF.

DNA for the CDR3: TGTGCCTGGAGTGCTACCGGGCCAAAAAACATTCAGTACTTC. Its protein is CAWSATGPKNIQYF. This chain joins TRBV30 and TRBJ2-4; D gene unclear. The CDR3 contains 14 residues. Germline V gives CDR1 GTSNPN, CDR2 SVGIG (reference sequence). Trimming removed 1 base at V and 4 bases at J, with 11 bases between.